This section outlines one TCR beta chain sequence together with its context. What it recognizes is unknown. All donors were healthy HIV-negative adults lacking recent acute infections or vaccinations. Genomic DNA of each subset was evenly split across several immunoSEQ plates. The protocol was immunoSEQ multiplex PCR, while the TCRdb copy is restricted to in-frame clones and leaves out a portion. Of about a million clones listed, about 74% were seen once; the top ten hold over 1.3%. The sample comes from a study of shared clonotypes between healthy human individuals. Overall study results and limits: Clonotypes not shared had lower generation probabilities than those common to all four donors. Larger estimated richness was generally recorded for naive subsets relative to memory subsets.

The material sequenced was memory CD4+ T cells sorted from blood. As to subset: CD45RA-negative fraction. The sequence was collected from a man between 18 and 35 years old in good health.

The CDR3 here is CASGLESYEQYF. The CDR3 bases are TGTGCTAGTGGTTTGGAAAGCTACGAGCAGTACTTC. The rearrangement links TRBV12-5 to TRBJ2-7, with D unclear. The CDR3 totals 12 residues. The germline V gene has CDR1 LGHNT and CDR2 FRNRAP. The V gene lost 1 base and the J gene lost 3 bases, with 4 bases spanning the gap.